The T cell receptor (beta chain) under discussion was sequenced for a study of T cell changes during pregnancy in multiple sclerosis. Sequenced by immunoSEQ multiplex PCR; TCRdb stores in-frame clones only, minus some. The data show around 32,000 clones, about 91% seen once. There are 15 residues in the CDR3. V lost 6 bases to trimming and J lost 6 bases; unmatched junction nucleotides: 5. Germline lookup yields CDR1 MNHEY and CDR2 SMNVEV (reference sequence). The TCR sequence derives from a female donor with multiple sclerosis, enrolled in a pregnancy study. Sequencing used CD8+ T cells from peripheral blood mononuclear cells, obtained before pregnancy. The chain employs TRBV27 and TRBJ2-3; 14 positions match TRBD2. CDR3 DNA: TGTGCCAGCAGGGGACTAGCGGGAGTAGGGGATACGCAGTATTTT. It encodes CASRGLAGVGDTQYF.